This entry features one T cell receptor (beta chain) sequence. Its specificity is unknown. These data belong to a study of shared clonotypes between healthy human individuals. Findings and limits, study-wide: Among a handful of donors, approximately 5% of naive CD4 clonotypes were found in common.

The germline V gene has CDR1 SGHTA and CDR2 FQGTGA. Trimming took 2 bases from V and 9 from J; bases not matched to a gene: 7. The CDR3 has 16 amino acids. The method was immunoSEQ multiplex PCR; TCRdb's version includes in-frame clones alone and lacks a portion of them. In the table there are some 2,500,000 clones, 90% to 95% of which are singletons. The clonotype comes from a man aged 18 to 29 in good health. Some clones in this sample may be carry-over from other donors' samples. V and J are TRBV7-3 and TRBJ2-2; TRBD1 matches 12 bases. The sample comprised naive CD4+ T cells from PBMCs. This sample's subset: CD45RA+ positively selected. DNA for the CDR3: TGTGCCAGCAGCTTACCGGGACAGGGGGCTGGAAGGGAGCTGTTTTTT. Translated, it gives CASSLPGQGAGRELFF.